The subject of this entry is one T cell receptor (beta chain). Its cognate antigen is unknown. The data were taken from a study of T cell responses to AZD1222 COVID-19 vaccine. Here immunoSEQ multiplex PCR was the method, and the copy in TCRdb shows in-frame clones only, minus some. The sample carries 99,000 or so clones, about 93% recorded once. Study-level results: Recipients of two AZD1222 doses showed rising Spike-specific TCR breadth and depth. Possibly, clonal diversity was underestimated; donors were largely white British and included more females. AZD1222 recipients seropositive at baseline numbered only six.

The origin of this receptor is an adult in good health. The specimen comprised peripheral blood, sampled on day 0 of AZD1222 vaccination.

CDR3 nucleotide sequence: TGCGCCAGCAGCTTGGTCTCTTCGGGTGACGAGCAGTACTTC. It encodes CASSLVSSGDEQYF. This chain uses TRBV5-1 with TRBJ2-7; D gene ambiguous. V lost 0 bases to trimming and J lost 5 bases, with 12 bases between them. The CDR3 contains 14 residues. The germline CDR1 and CDR2 sequences are SGHRS and YFSETQ.